Reported below is one TCR beta chain. This entry belongs to a study of blood T cells in healthy people across ages. Next came a second PCR, run for roughly 6 to 11 cycles, which used a sample-barcoded 5' primer along with a J-beta primer mix. Each CDR3 protein is one row after TCRdb ran MiXCR on the 5' RACE reads. The repertoire has roughly 800,000 distinct CDR3 sequences, roughly 25% of them found once; the top ten carry more than 8.5%. Trimming left V 5 bases short and J 11 bases short, with 18 bases between. The CDR3 has 13 residues. These data were likewise used in another study, on T cells of mothers and their children.

Sequencing input: blood. The V and J genes are TRBV12-3 or TRBV12-4 and TRBJ1-1; D is undetermined. This TCR derives from a boy aged 5-17 years in good health. Here the CDR3 DNA reads TGTGCCAGCAGTCCTACCGGGTCCCCCGAGGCTTTCTTT. This encodes CASSPTGSPEAFF.